Presented here are 30 T cell receptor beta chains from one specimen sequenced in a study of shared T cell receptors in the human thymus. Profiling relied on immunoSEQ multiplex PCR, and the TCRdb table lists in-frame clones only, not all of them. The sample carries about 540,000 clones, about four fifths recorded once. The sample also formed part of further work on human thymus T cells.

The sequenced material came from thymocytes. Receptor source: a boy younger than two with a congenital heart defect.

The chain is built from TRBV4-1 and TRBJ2-5; 12 positions agree with TRBD2. CDR1 and CDR2 (germline): MGHRA, YSYEKL. V lost 4 bases to trimming and J lost 2 bases; unmatched junction nucleotides: 14. CDR3 length: 19 residues. This chain's CDR3 is CASSPIPGLAGGGQETQYF. DNA for the CDR3: TGCGCCAGCAGCCCCATACCGGGACTAGCGGGCGGGGGGCAAGAGACCCAGTACTTC.

The chain has TRBV5-4 and TRBJ2-1; TRBD2 aligns across 13 bases. CDR3 length equals 20 residues. V was clipped by 3 bases and J by 2 bases; unmatched bases: 14. The germline CDR1 and CDR2 sequences are SGHNT and YYREEE (reference sequence). The CDR3, as DNA: TGTGCCAGCAGCTCAACCGGGACTAGCGGGAAGGGGGGTACCTACAATGAGCAGTTCTTC. Amino acids: CASSSTGTSGKGGTYNEQFF.

The rearrangement links TRBV28 to TRBJ2-5, with D unresolved. V lost 1 base to trimming and J lost 3 bases, with 12 bases between them. The germline gives CDR1 MDHEN, CDR2 SYDVKM. The CDR3 sequence is 15 residues long. The CDR3 sequence is CASSLSSPPKETQYF. The CDR3 nucleotides are TGTGCCAGCAGTTTATCTTCCCCGCCTAAAGAGACCCAGTACTTC.

The J gene is TRBJ2-6, the V gene TRBV18, with 8 positions matching TRBD1. J was trimmed by 0 bases and V by 6 bases; bases with no gene match: 16. The CDR3 loop spans 20 amino acids. Per the germline V gene, CDR1 is KGHSH and CDR2 is LQKENI. The CDR3 protein is CASSSRRRDRPDSGANVLTF. The CDR3 region has the DNA TGTGCCAGCTCCTCACGGCGCCGGGACAGGCCTGACTCTGGGGCCAACGTCCTGACTTTC.

The rearrangement joins TRBV10-1 to TRBJ2-3; TRBD2 agrees at 11 bases. The CDR3 runs 20 residues. The germline V gene encodes CDR1 WNHNN and CDR2 SYGVQD (reference sequence). V lost 3 bases and J lost 4; bases outside the gene matches: 18. CDR3 DNA sequence: TGCGCCAGCAGTGAAGTCCCTAGCGGGAGGATGAGAGTTGAGGCAGATACGCAGTATTTT. It translates to CASSEVPSGRMRVEADTQYF.

The rearrangement links TRBV4-3 to TRBJ2-1; 9 bases agree with TRBD2. V dropped 0 bases and J dropped 0; count of bases not matched to a gene: 3. The CDR3 contains 17 residues. In germline, CDR1 is LGHNA, CDR2 YSLEER. CDR3 protein: CASSQESSGSSYNEQFF. The CDR3 DNA is TGCGCCAGCAGCCAAGAGAGTAGCGGGAGCTCCTACAATGAGCAGTTCTTC.

The CDR3 DNA is TGTGCTAGTGCCCACTCCGGGACAGGGGAGTTATCTGGAAACACCATATATTTT. Translation: CASAHSGTGELSGNTIYF. The chain joins TRBV12-5 to TRBJ1-3; 10 nucleotides agree with TRBD1. The V gene's germline CDR1 is LGHNT and CDR2 FRNRAP. Unmatched junction bases numbered 13, after V lost 7 bases and J lost 1 base. The CDR3 loop spans 18 amino acids.

The chain couples TRBV7-6 to TRBJ1-2, with 9 bases identical to TRBD1. The ends lost 3 bases at V and 5 bases at J; junction bases unmatched: 7. The length of the CDR3 is 15 residues. Germline loops: CDR1 SGHVS, CDR2 FNYEAQ. CDR3 loop: CASSLETGGRYGYTF. In DNA form, the CDR3 reads TGTGCCAGCAGCTTGGAAACAGGGGGCCGGTATGGCTACACCTTC.

This clone was counted only a few times. This chain connects TRBV27 to TRBJ2-1; D not certain. CDR1 is MNHEY, CDR2 SMNVEV, per germline (reference sequence). This CDR3 has 17 residues. Trimming took 5 bases from V and 1 from J, leaving 18 bases between them. DNA for the CDR3: TGTGCCAGCAGTCCCCCCCGTCGAGAGGTGTCCTACAATGAGCAGTTCTTC. It encodes CASSPPRREVSYNEQFF.

The rearrangement links TRBV27 to TRBJ2-7, with D possibly TRBD1 on 6 matching bases. The CDR3 totals 16 residues. V was clipped by 7 bases and J by 8 bases, with 27 bases between them. Germline loops: CDR1 MNHEY, CDR2 SMNVEV (reference sequence). The CDR3 region has the DNA TGTGCCAGCACGCACCAGGGTAGGACAGACCCTAAACAGCAGTACTTC. This gives the protein CASTHQGRTDPKQQYF.

The chain employs TRBV19 and TRBJ1-4, with 7 bases lining up with TRBD1. The CDR3 is 13 amino acids. V lost 7 bases to trimming and J lost 6 bases; unmatched junction nucleotides: 5. CDR1 is LNHDA and CDR2 is SQIVND in the germline V gene (reference sequence). CDR3 nucleotide sequence: TGTGCCAGTAAGGGGGGACAGTATGAAAAACTGTTTTTT. Encoded protein: CASKGGQYEKLFF.

This chain uses TRBV29-1 with TRBJ2-3, with a weak D call TRBD2 (6 bases). V was shortened by 5 bases and J by 0 bases, with 9 bases between the two germline ends. Germline V gives CDR1 SQVTM, CDR2 ANQGSEA. CDR3 size: 13 residues. CDR3 sequence: CSVSGTSTDTQYF. CDR3 DNA sequence: TGCAGCGTTTCGGGGACTAGCACAGATACGCAGTATTTT.

This chain joins TRBV6-5 and TRBJ2-1; 9 bases are shared with TRBD2. This CDR3 is 15 amino acids long. CDR1 and CDR2 (germline): MNHEY, SVGAGI. The V gene end was trimmed by 6 bases and the J gene end by 5 bases; junction bases not matched to a gene: 8. CDR3 bases: TGTGCCAGCAGACCAAAGCGGGAGGCCCACAATGAGCAGTTCTTC. It specifies CASRPKREAHNEQFF.

The V and J genes are TRBV2 and TRBJ1-5; 9 nucleotides line up with TRBD1. V lost 0 bases to trimming and J lost 9 bases; unmatched junction nucleotides: 9. The CDR3 covers 16 residues. From germline, CDR1 is SNHLY and CDR2 FYNNEI. The CDR3 coding sequence is TGTGCCAGCAGTGAAGCGCGGGACAGGGACTATCCGCCCCAGCATTTT. Translating it yields CASSEARDRDYPPQHF. The full variable domain, its missing parts supplied by reference TRBV2 and TRBJ1-5, is EPEVTQTPSHQVTQMGQEVILRCVPISNHLYFYWYRQILGQKVEFLVSFYNNEISEKSEIFDDQFSVERPDGSNFTLKIRSTKLEDSAMYFCASSEARDRDYPPQHFGDGTRLSIL.

The genes are TRBV28 and TRBJ2-5; 8 positions match TRBD1. The CDR3 covers 17 residues. Germline V gene lookup returns CDR1 MDHEN and CDR2 SYDVKM. Losses at the gene ends were 3 bases for V and 5 bases for J; bases not matched to a gene: 14. The CDR3 loop reads CASSFWVRGRQVETQYF. In nucleotides, the CDR3 is TGTGCCAGCAGTTTCTGGGTCAGGGGGCGGCAGGTGGAGACCCAGTACTTC.

V gene TRBV7-8 combines with J gene TRBJ2-3, with 10 bases lining up with TRBD2. The CDR3 runs to 18 residues. Germline values: CDR1 SGHVS, CDR2 FQNEAQ. After removal of 5 bases from V and 2 bases from J, the junction contained 13 bases not matched to a gene. The CDR3, as DNA: TGTGCCAGCAGCCCAGAGGGTCAGCGGGAGGGCGACACAGATACGCAGTATTTT. It encodes CASSPEGQREGDTDTQYF. The entire variable domain, with the rest obtained from reference TRBV7-8 and TRBJ2-3, is as follows: GAGVSQSPRYKVAKRGQDVALRCDPISGHVSLFWYQQALGQGPEFLTYFQNEAQLDKSGLPSDRFFAERPEGSVSTLKIQRTQQEDSAVYLCASSPEGQREGDTDTQYFGPGTRLTVL.

V usage is TRBV5-1 and J usage is TRBJ2-3; TRBD2 aligns across 10 bases. The CDR3 has 16 residues. V was pared by 4 bases and J by 3 bases, with 8 bases of the junction left unmatched. CDR1 is SGHRS and CDR2 is YFSETQ in the germline V gene. The CDR3 coding sequence is TGCGCCAGCAGCCCCCGGCTAGCGGGAGTGACAGATACGCAGTATTTT. Translated: CASSPRLAGVTDTQYF.

The chain combines TRBV6-5 with TRBJ2-7; no definite D call. The CDR3 covers 15 residues. V was pared by 5 bases and J by 3 bases, with 17 bases between. The germline gives CDR1 MNHEY, CDR2 SVGAGI. The CDR3 sequence: CASSPPSSILYEQYF. CDR3 nucleotide sequence: TGTGCCAGCAGTCCCCCGAGCTCTATCCTCTACGAGCAGTACTTC.

The rearrangement joins TRBV5-6 to TRBJ2-3; a weak D match, TRBD2 (5 bases). CDR1 and CDR2 (germline): SGHDT, YYEEEE. The V and J ends lost 5 bases and 0 bases respectively, with 10 bases between them. The CDR3 has 14 residues. The CDR3 DNA reads as TGTGCCAGCAGACTTAGGACTAGCACAGATACGCAGTATTTT. Its protein is CASRLRTSTDTQYF.

CDR3 protein: CASSSHRDTHNYEQYF. The DNA of the CDR3 is TGTGCCAGCAGCTCGCACCGGGACACACACAACTACGAGCAGTACTTC. V gene TRBV11-2 combines with J gene TRBJ2-7; TRBD1 is a possible D gene (6 bases). The germline CDR1 and CDR2 sequences are SGHAT and FQNNGV. V dropped 4 bases and J dropped 3 bases, with 19 bases sitting between them. The CDR3 covers 16 residues.

The chain couples TRBV7-2 to TRBJ2-3; D is uncertain. The germline gives CDR1 SGHTA, CDR2 FQGNSA. Trimming took off 5 bases at V and 4 bases at J, with 10 bases between the two ends. CDR3 length equals 13 residues. In DNA form, the CDR3 reads TGTGCCAGCAGCCAAGACGCGGCAGATACGCAGTATTTT. This sequence encodes CASSQDAADTQYF.

The CDR3 DNA reads as TGTGCCAGCAGCCACCTAGTTAGTAAGTCCTACAATGAGCAGTTCTTC. Protein product: CASSHLVSKSYNEQFF. The J gene is TRBJ2-1, the V gene TRBV14; D is ambiguous. There are 16 residues in the CDR3. CDR1 SGHDN and CDR2 FVKESK come from the germline V gene. The ends were cut back, 3 bases at V and 1 base at J, with 13 bases in the middle.

This clone was observed a few times. The rearrangement uses TRBV13 and TRBJ1-2; D might be TRBD1 (6 bases). Germline values: CDR1 PRHDT, CDR2 FYEKMQ (reference sequence). Trimming left V 7 bases short and J 4 bases short, with 22 bases between. The CDR3 covers 16 residues. CDR3 region: CASTPPGGHETYGYTF. The CDR3 DNA reads TGTGCCAGCACCCCCCCCGGGGGGCATGAGACCTATGGCTACACCTTC.

The chain couples TRBV10-2 to TRBJ1-5, with D hard to call. From germline, CDR1 is WSHSY and CDR2 SAAADI. V lost 2 bases and J 7 bases, leaving 15 bases between the germline ends. The CDR3 runs to 15 residues. Here the CDR3 reads CASSEEGLTVQPQHF. CDR3 sequence (DNA): TGCGCCAGCAGTGAGGAGGGTCTTACGGTGCAGCCCCAGCATTTT.

V gene TRBV19 combines with J gene TRBJ2-7; unclear D gene. The CDR3 extends over 14 amino acids. The V gene's germline CDR1 is LNHDA and CDR2 SQIVND (reference sequence). V was shortened by 2 bases and J by 2 bases, with 10 bases between the two germline ends. CDR3 residues: CASSIKNFTYEQYF. The CDR3 DNA reads TGTGCCAGTAGTATAAAAAACTTTACCTACGAGCAGTACTTC.

The rearrangement links TRBV21-1 to TRBJ1-4; the table's D call, TRBD1, has no DNA check behind it. TRBV21-1 is listed as a pseudogene. This CDR3 is 16 amino acids long. The CDR3 reads CASSKARGDRVEKLFF. The CDR3 DNA reads as TGTGCCAGCAGCAAAGCGCGCGGGGACAGGGTCGAAAAACTGTTTTTT.

The CDR3 loop reads CASSDPGAGEQYF. The CDR3 DNA reads as TGCGCCAGCAGTGATCCGGGAGCGGGCGAGCAGTACTTC. The rearrangement joins TRBV10-1 to TRBJ2-7; TRBD2 is a possible D gene (6 bases). V lost 3 bases and J lost 6, with 12 bases in between. The CDR3 length is 13 residues. Germline V lookup: CDR1 WNHNN, CDR2 SYGVQD (reference sequence).

The chain links TRBV29-1 to TRBJ1-2, with 7 bases that match TRBD1. The trim removed 7 bases at V and 7 bases at J, leaving 12 bases unmatched. Germline V gene lookup returns CDR1 SQVTM and CDR2 ANQGSEA. The CDR3 runs to 13 residues. CDR3 protein: CSGRKEGAGGYTF. DNA for the CDR3: TGCAGCGGCCGTAAAGAGGGGGCCGGTGGCTACACCTTC.

As DNA, the CDR3 is TGTGCCAGCAGCTCGGGACAGGGGGTAGCTAGCGGGAGATCCTACGAGCAGTACTTC. As protein: CASSSGQGVASGRSYEQYF. The J gene is TRBJ2-7, the V gene TRBV5-6; possible D gene TRBD1, 11 bases. This CDR3 is built from 19 residues. CDR1 SGHDT and CDR2 YYEEEE come from the germline V gene. V was trimmed by 3 bases and J by 1 base, leaving 26 bases between them.

The chain has TRBV19 and TRBJ1-2, with D perhaps matching TRBD1 (5 bases). CDR1 LNHDA and CDR2 SQIVND come from the germline V gene (reference sequence). V lost 3 bases and J 8 bases, leaving 16 bases between the germline ends. This CDR3 spans 14 amino acids. CDR3 region: CASSMVMGGVGYTF. The CDR3 region has the DNA TGTGCCAGTAGTATGGTAATGGGAGGGGTCGGCTACACCTTC.